This T cell receptor beta chain was retrieved from a study of T cells in Graves' hyperthyroidism and ophthalmopathy. Study context: Upon initial diagnosis and before any treatment, peripheral blood was collected. The study's findings and limits: Stable hyperthyroidism was separated from ophthalmopathy by a model based on 13 V-J features.

Regions amplified from RNA transcripts were the TCR beta CDR3 regions. The study used the HTBI primer set for a first-round RT-PCR of the TCR CDR3. MiXCR, applied by TCRdb to the multiplex PCR reads, yields one record per CDR3 protein. The data hold about 840,000 distinct CDR3 sequences, with around 39% observed a single time. With 7 bases clipped from V and 4 bases from J, the junction kept 16 bases outside the gene matches. The germline V gene encodes CDR1 SQVTM and CDR2 ANQGSEA. This CDR3 has 16 amino acids. This clonotype was counted a few times. The target antigen is unknown. V gene TRBV29-1 combines with J gene TRBJ2-7; TRBD2 aligns across 10 bases. Input material: blood. The TCR originated in a young man with Graves' hyperthyroidism. CDR3 loop: CSGPVGASGGRYEQYF. The CDR3 region has the DNA TGCAGCGGTCCCGTTGGGGCTAGCGGGGGACGATACGAGCAGTACTTC.